The TCR beta chain under discussion was sequenced for a study of T cell responses to AZD1222 COVID-19 vaccine. Overall study findings and caveats: In the spike-specific TCR repertoire, nearly half reportedly target unmutated variant regions. Just 6 or 7 people given AZD1222 tested seropositive at baseline. Donors were chiefly white British, with a greater number of females, and clonal diversity was perhaps underestimated.

Some clones are missing from TCRdb's copy, which holds only in-frame ones; the method was immunoSEQ multiplex PCR. Here the sample spans 150,000 or so clones, roughly 92% being singletons. Second-dose recipients at about 4 or about 12 weeks were treated as one pooled group. As concerns this clone: Its antigen is unidentified.

The CDR3 is 15 residues long. Unmatched junction bases numbered 9, after V lost 4 bases and J lost 6 bases. The germline gives CDR1 SGHAT, CDR2 FQNNGV. This specimen consisted of peripheral blood, obtained 28 days after the second AZD1222 dose. This TCR derives from an adult who received the AZD1222 COVID-19 vaccine. J is TRBJ2-7 and V is TRBV11-2; 10 positions agree with TRBD2. CDR3 sequence: CASSWEREGSVEQYF. DNA of the CDR3: TGTGCCAGCAGCTGGGAGCGGGAGGGATCAGTCGAGCAGTACTTC.